This T cell receptor beta chain was recorded in a study of T-cell reconstitution after alpha-beta-depleted transplantation in children. This clonotype was picked up many times. Its antigen is undetermined. TCRbeta library construction was performed incorporating unique molecular identifiers. TCRdb used MiXCR to reprocess the PCR reads, holding one entry per CDR3 protein. The sample lists under 250,000 distinct CDR3 sequences, approximately 6.9% occurring once. Findings and caveats of the study: About two months after transplant, alpha-beta T cells reportedly came from several hundred expanded graft clones. The origin of high day-60 TCRbeta diversity in some patients lay in surviving recipient T cells and thymic progenitors. Once a year had passed after transplant, T-cell counts and diversity came mostly from newly produced T cells.

The germline V gene has CDR1 LGHNA and CDR2 YSLEER. Trimming removed 0 bases from V and 4 bases from J, with 13 bases in between. This CDR3 region has 16 residues. The chain employs TRBV4-3 and TRBJ2-1; possibly TRBD1 or TRBD2 for D (5 bases each). The material was PBMCs, obtained before TCRalphabeta/CD19-depleted stem cell transplant. This sequence was found in a boy aged 2 to 9 with acute lymphoblastic leukemia, due to receive a stem cell transplant. CDR3 bases: TGCGCCAGCAGCCAAGATTCGGGACGTAGTTACAATGAGCAGTTCTTC. This encodes CASSQDSGRSYNEQFF.